The rows below give T cell receptor beta chains drawn from one sample of a study of sequential checkpoint blockade in melanoma. The repertoire was sequenced with immunoSEQ multiplex PCR; TCRdb's copy has only in-frame clones and lacks some. The sample shows over 10,000 clones, 82% of them seen only once. The source was CD8+ T cells sorted from blood (inferred from file names), collected from a patient given nivolumab and ipilimumab in sequence. Source of these receptors: a human donor with melanoma. Both conserved end residues are part of each CDR3.

CDR3,J,length,V
CASSQAPGGQETQYF,TRBJ2-5,15,TRBV4-2
CASSESLGTDTQYF,TRBJ2-3,14,TRBV10-1
CASSSPGLGAYEQYF,TRBJ2-7,15,TRBV7-9
CASRLSGTGFYEQYF,TRBJ2-7,15,TRBV6-1
CASSQSSGGSNRETQYF,TRBJ2-5,17,TRBV4-1
CASSPADNEQFF,TRBJ2-1,12,TRBV10-2
CASSPREASYNEQFF,TRBJ2-1,15,TRBV10-2
CASSAWTGANEKLFF,TRBJ1-4,15,TRBV6-1
CASSPIGAGGPNEQFF,TRBJ2-1,16,TRBV4-1
CASSFRYSSYEQYF,TRBJ2-7,14,TRBV5-6
CAIFSSGGAREQFF,TRBJ2-1,14,TRBV2
CASSISHWAKNIQYF,TRBJ2-4,15,TRBV19
CSVEDNTFGNTIYF,TRBJ1-3,14,TRBV29-1
CASSDQAGGADTQYF,TRBJ2-3,15,TRBV6-1
CASSLVGQGQDEQYF,TRBJ2-7,15,TRBV13
CAAGTGNTEAFF,TRBJ1-1,12,TRBV19
CASSTLNLASQNF,TRBJ2-7,13,TRBV7-9
CASTSGGNQPQHF,TRBJ1-5,13,TRBV28
CASSATSGQTSYNEQFF,TRBJ2-1,17,TRBV9
CASSQGTVSWETQYF,TRBJ2-5,15,TRBV14
CASSFDQNSGATYEQYF,TRBJ2-7,17,TRBV5-4
CASSLAGTANQPQHF,TRBJ1-5,15,TRBV7-9
CASRGQGGTEAFF,TRBJ1-1,13,TRBV11-2
CASSHSYEQYF,TRBJ2-7,11,TRBV6-5
CASSLGRTGEDEQYF,TRBJ2-7,15,TRBV5-8
CASSLISGELFF,TRBJ2-2,12,TRBV7-3
CASSFRIAGHQETQYF,TRBJ2-5,16,TRBV27
CSVSTGGGYEQYF,TRBJ2-7,13,TRBV29-1
CASSLVLGTGTDTQYF,TRBJ2-3,16,TRBV27
CASSMTGGRLDEKLFF,TRBJ1-4,16,TRBV19
CASSVGGGRGNEQFF,TRBJ2-1,15,TRBV9
CASSSHLAGFKETQYF,TRBJ2-5,16,TRBV27
CASSWQGDTEAFF,TRBJ1-1,13,TRBV19
CATSPKGTSSYNEQFF,TRBJ2-1,16,TRBV15
CASSGGTVEQYF,TRBJ2-7,12,TRBV5-6
CASSPVAGGLTDTQYF,TRBJ2-3,16,TRBV11-2
CSVETGREYEQYF,TRBJ2-7,13,TRBV29-1